The 13 T cell receptor beta chains reported below all come from one sample, sequenced in a study of OX40 agonist ivuxolimab in advanced cancers. Repertoires were generated with immunoSEQ multiplex PCR, while TCRdb's copy carries only in-frame clones and drops some. The sample has about 41,000 clones; over 80% are singletons. Here the sequenced sample was CD4+ or CD8+ T cells sorted from blood, taken in a trial of the OX40 agonist ivuxolimab. These TCRs come from an adult with an advanced solid tumor such as melanoma, head and neck, liver or kidney cancer.

In its sample, this clone was seen a few times. This rearrangement joins TRBV6-6 to TRBJ2-1; 7 positions match TRBD2. The CDR3 length is 15 residues. Germline loops: CDR1 MNHNY, CDR2 SVGAGI (reference sequence). V was pared by 7 bases and J by 8 bases, with 14 bases of the junction left unmatched. The CDR3 reads CASNGGTLESHEQFF. In DNA form, the CDR3 reads TGTGCCAGCAACGGGGGGACTCTAGAATCCCATGAGCAGTTCTTC.

This clone has a handful of counts. The chain employs TRBV5-4 and TRBJ1-2, with a weak D call TRBD1 (5 bases). V dropped 4 bases and J dropped 5 bases, with 15 bases sitting between them. The CDR3 has 14 residues. Germline CDR1 and CDR2: SGHNT and YYREEE (reference sequence). The DNA of the CDR3 is TGTGCCAGCAGCCTCCCGGGCAGGGTGTATGGCTACACCTTC. Translation: CASSLPGRVYGYTF.

The gene calls are TRBV2 and TRBJ2-1, with 14 bases fitting TRBD2. The germline V gene has CDR1 SNHLY and CDR2 FYNNEI. J was trimmed by 8 bases and V by 6 bases; bases with no gene match: 6. The CDR3 totals 15 residues. CDR3 DNA sequence: TGTGCCAGCAGGGAGACTAGCGGGGGGGCATATGAGCAGTTCTTC. This translates into CASRETSGGAYEQFF.

In its sample, this clone was seen a few times. J is TRBJ1-1 and V is TRBV6-5; D is perhaps TRBD1 (6 bases). V gave up 6 bases and J gave up 4 bases, with 18 bases separating them. The CDR3 totals 15 residues. Germline CDR1 MNHEY, CDR2 SVGAGI. The DNA of the CDR3 is TGTGCCAGCAGCCTTGACAGGCTGAGGGGCACTGAAGCTTTCTTT. It yields the protein CASSLDRLRGTEAFF.

This sequence joins TRBV19 and TRBJ2-2; no firm D call. Trimming stripped 3 bases from V and 1 base from J, with 6 bases between. The CDR3 is made up of 14 amino acids. In germline, CDR1 is LNHDA, CDR2 SQIVND (reference sequence). In DNA, the CDR3 is TGTGCCAGTAGTATGCGCAGGAACACCGGGGAGCTGTTTTTT. Encoded protein: CASSMRRNTGELFF.

This sequence joins TRBV19 and TRBJ2-1, with 8 bases matching TRBD2. CDR1 and CDR2 (germline): LNHDA, SQIVND (reference sequence). CDR3 length: 15 amino acids. V lost 10 bases, J lost 9 bases, and 17 bases stayed unmatched. DNA for the CDR3: TGTGCCACCCACGCATTCCGGGGGGGCATCGGTGAGCAGTTCTTC. This sequence encodes CATHAFRGGIGEQFF.

The CDR3 DNA reads TGTGCCAGCAGTTCGACAGGGGGCGTAAAGACCCAGTACTTC. Encoded protein: CASSSTGGVKTQYF. The genes are TRBV27 and TRBJ2-5; TRBD1 agrees at 10 bases. The CDR3 loop spans 14 amino acids. V shed 4 bases, J shed 6 bases, and the junction held 5 bases outside the gene matches. Germline CDR1 and CDR2: MNHEY and SMNVEV (reference sequence).

The gene calls are TRBV5-8 and TRBJ1-1; no firm D call. Trimming shortened V by 4 bases and J by 0 bases, and 10 bases separated the two germline ends. The V gene's germline CDR1 is SGHTS and CDR2 YDEGEE. The CDR3 loop spans 14 amino acids. Here the CDR3 DNA reads TGTGCCAGCAGCACCGGAATGGTGAACACTGAAGCTTTCTTT. Encoded protein: CASSTGMVNTEAFF.

The chain has TRBV7-2 and TRBJ2-3, with D possibly being TRBD2 (6 bases). Germline CDR1 SGHTA, CDR2 FQGNSA. V was pared by 5 bases and J by 1 base, with 16 bases between. The length of the CDR3 is 16 residues. The CDR3 is CASSPRRGVGTDTQYF. DNA of the CDR3: TGTGCCAGCAGCCCCCGGCGGGGTGTGGGCACAGATACGCAGTATTTT.

This CDR3 is CASRGGLADNNEQFF. The CDR3 nucleotides are TGTGCCAGCAGGGGGGGACTAGCCGATAACAATGAGCAGTTCTTC. The chain couples TRBV5-6 to TRBJ2-1, with TRBD2 matching over 9 bases. With V trimmed by 5 bases and J by 5 bases, 8 bases remained unmatched. Looked up from germline, CDR1 is SGHDT and CDR2 is YYEEEE. This CDR3 spans 15 amino acids. The full variable domain, rest sourced from reference TRBV5-6 and TRBJ2-1, is DAGVTQSPTHLIKTRGQQVTLRCSPKSGHDTVSWYQQALGQGPQFIFQYYEEEERQRGNFPDRFSGHQFPNYSSELNVNALLLGDSALYLCASRGGLADNNEQFFGPGTRLTVL.

This clone was seen only a few times. The rearrangement uses TRBV19 and TRBJ1-5, with D unclear. Deletions cut 5 bases from V and 0 bases from J, with 5 bases between. The CDR3 runs 13 residues. CDR1 and CDR2 (germline): LNHDA, SQIVND (reference sequence). Here the CDR3 reads CASSPGSNQPQHF. The CDR3 nucleotides are TGTGCCAGTAGTCCAGGTAGCAATCAGCCCCAGCATTTT.

Turning to this clone: A read error may produce the germline difference seen at one junction end. The J gene is TRBJ2-5, the V gene TRBV7-7; TRBD2 matches 11 bases. Germline V lookup: CDR1 SSHAT, CDR2 FNYEAQ (reference sequence). The CDR3 covers 14 residues. The CDR3 bases are TGTGCTAGCAGCTTAGCGGGGGGGTTTGAGACCCAGTACTTC. Amino acids: CASSLAGGFETQYF.

The gene calls are TRBV5-1 and TRBJ2-5; 10 bases agree with TRBD2. V lost 4 bases, J lost 5 bases, and 20 bases stayed unmatched. The germline gives CDR1 SGHRS, CDR2 YFSETQ. CDR3 length: 19 residues. The CDR3 DNA is TGCGCCAGCAGCCCCCAACCGCAACTAGCGGGGACCCGCCCGGAGACCCAGTACTTC. Translated, it gives CASSPQPQLAGTRPETQYF.